Below, 25 T cell receptor beta chains from the same sample are listed, as sequenced in a study of human T cells and chemical hapten exposure. Described time point: pre-sensitization, week 0. The treatment denotes: therapeutic diphenylcyclopropenone sensitization with weekly scalp DPC. Each CDR3 protein is one row after TCRdb ran MiXCR on the RACE reads. The profile shows approximately 370,000 distinct CDR3 sequences, roughly 6% of them singletons. The input for sequencing was whole blood, taken in connection with sensitization to the hapten diphenylcyclopropenone (DPC). Every receptor here comes from a woman under 30 with alopecia areata. Some clones in this sample may be carry-over from other donors' samples.

This clonotype was observed at least ten times. The chain uses TRBV28 and TRBJ2-5; D remains ambiguous. CDR3 length equals 11 residues. Looked up from germline, CDR1 is MDHEN and CDR2 is SYDVKM. The CDR3 protein is CAIKYQETQYF. DNA of the CDR3: TGTGCGATTAAGTACCAAGAGACCCAGTACTTC.

This rearrangement joins TRBV6-2 or TRBV6-3 to TRBJ2-4, with D hard to call. The germline V gene encodes CDR1 MNHEY and CDR2 SVGEGT. The length of the CDR3 is 14 residues. V was trimmed by 4 bases and J by 0 bases, leaving 7 bases between them. CDR3 amino acids: CASSSSLAKNIQYF. The CDR3 nucleotides are TGTGCCAGCAGTTCAAGCCTAGCCAAAAACATTCAGTACTTC.

This clonotype occurred many times. The chain has TRBV12-3 or TRBV12-4 and TRBJ1-1; unclear D gene. CDR3 length equals 14 residues. With 1 base removed from V and 6 bases from J, the gap between germline ends came to 12 bases. The CDR3 coding sequence is TGTGCCAGCAGTTTAGGGACCCCCCCATCTGAAGCTTTCTTT. Amino acids: CASSLGTPPSEAFF.

This chain joins TRBV5-1 and TRBJ2-6; D unclear. V was shortened by 9 bases and J by 0 bases, with 7 bases between the two germline ends. The CDR3 has 13 amino acids. Germline CDR1 SGHRS, CDR2 YFSETQ. CDR3 region: CATRDSGANVLTF. As DNA, the CDR3 is TGCGCCACCAGAGACTCTGGGGCCAACGTCCTGACTTTC.

The table lists this clonotype with many counts. The rearrangement links TRBV4-3 to TRBJ1-2; D ambiguous. Trimming cost V 0 bases and J 5 bases, with 4 bases left between them. Germline CDR1 LGHNA, CDR2 YSLEER. The CDR3 contains 12 residues. This CDR3 reads CASSQDMYGYTF. The DNA of the CDR3 is TGCGCCAGCAGCCAAGACATGTATGGCTACACCTTC.

This chain joins TRBV5-1 and TRBJ2-1, with D possibly matching TRBD2 (5 bases). Trimming left V 2 bases short and J 2 bases short, with 11 bases between. The CDR3 extends over 15 amino acids. CDR1 is SGHRS and CDR2 is YFSETQ in the germline V gene. The CDR3 DNA follows: TGCGCCAGCAGCTTAGGAGCGGTCCCCTACAATGAGCAGTTCTTC. It encodes CASSLGAVPYNEQFF.

This clonotype was recorded at least ten times. V is TRBV3-1 and J is TRBJ2-5; 7 positions agree with TRBD2. V shed 3 bases, J shed 1 base, and the junction held 2 bases outside the gene matches. The CDR3 is 14 residues long. CDR1 is LGHDT, CDR2 YNNKEL, per germline (reference sequence). The CDR3 sequence: CASSQRGTQETQYF. The CDR3 DNA follows: TGTGCCAGCAGCCAGCGGGGGACCCAAGAGACCCAGTACTTC.

This clonotype was seen a few times. CDR3 residues: CASSLFQGANNQPQHF. Written as DNA, the CDR3 is TGTGCCAGCAGTTTGTTTCAGGGGGCGAACAATCAGCCCCAGCATTTT. This sequence joins TRBV28 and TRBJ1-5, with 8 bases matching TRBD1. Germline-derived CDR1 and CDR2 are MDHEN and SYDVKM. CDR3 length: 16 residues. V lost 3 bases and J lost 3; bases outside the gene matches: 7.

This clonotype was seen ten or more times. The chain is built from TRBV6-2 or TRBV6-3 and TRBJ1-3, with D unresolved. The CDR3 is 14 amino acids. V lost 2 bases and J 4 bases, leaving 9 bases between the germline ends. Germline V gene lookup returns CDR1 MNHEY and CDR2 SVGEGT. Here the CDR3 reads CASSYRGFGNTIYF. CDR3 bases: TGTGCCAGCAGTTACCGAGGCTTCGGAAACACCATATATTTT.

The chain has TRBV5-4 and TRBJ2-1; no clear D. This CDR3 has 12 residues. Germline CDR1 reads SGHNT; CDR2 reads YYREEE (reference sequence). Trimming removed 0 bases from V and 15 bases from J, with 13 bases in between. The CDR3 is CASSLGAEWPFF. The CDR3 DNA is TGTGCCAGCAGCTTGGGGGCAGAGTGGCCGTTCTTC.

This clonotype was found a few times. The chain links TRBV5-1 to TRBJ1-3; D is undetermined. The ends were cut back, 5 bases at V and 0 bases at J, with 12 bases in the middle. CDR1 is SGHRS, CDR2 YFSETQ, per germline. The CDR3 sequence is 15 residues long. The CDR3 nucleotides are TGCGCCAGCAGACCCAGTTCCAGCTCTGGAAACACCATATATTTT. Its protein product is CASRPSSSSGNTIYF.

This clonotype was observed at least ten times. The chain carries TRBV28 and TRBJ2-3; D gene uncertain. V was clipped by 6 bases and J by 4 bases, with 17 bases between them. CDR3 length: 15 residues. From germline, CDR1 is MDHEN and CDR2 SYDVKM. The CDR3 here is CASSPRSGRSDTQYF. CDR3 in DNA: TGTGCCAGCAGCCCCAGGTCCGGGCGCTCAGATACGCAGTATTTT.

The V call is TRBV12-3 or TRBV12-4, the J call TRBJ1-2; 7 nucleotides match TRBD1. With 7 bases clipped from V and 9 bases from J, the junction kept 8 bases outside the gene matches. The CDR3 loop spans 12 amino acids. Written as DNA, the CDR3 is TGTGCCAGCACCCGGGACAGCGTGCGCTACACCTTC. Its translation: CASTRDSVRYTF.

This clonotype was detected many times. J is TRBJ1-6 and V is TRBV7-6; D unresolved. Trimming took off 0 bases at V and 7 bases at J, with 4 bases between the two ends. CDR3 length: 13 amino acids. Per the germline V gene, CDR1 is SGHVS and CDR2 is FNYEAQ. CDR3 protein: CASSLATNSPLHF. The CDR3 DNA sequence: TGTGCCAGCAGCTTAGCCACAAATTCACCCCTCCACTTT.

This clonotype was seen a handful of times. This chain links TRBV14 with TRBJ1-6; the D is unclear. This CDR3 comprises 14 residues. Germline V gene sequence: CDR1 SGHDN, CDR2 FVKESK. Trimming cost V 0 bases and J 8 bases, with 8 bases left between them. CDR3 loop: CASSQDNGYSPLHF. The CDR3 DNA reads as TGTGCCAGCAGCCAAGATAATGGATATTCACCCCTCCACTTT.

V is TRBV20-1 and J is TRBJ2-3; 7 positions agree with TRBD1. The CDR3 spans 15 residues. Looked up from germline, CDR1 is DFQATT and CDR2 is SNEGSKA (reference sequence). V lost 4 bases, J lost 6 bases, and 13 bases stayed unmatched. The CDR3 here is CSAKLLQGLTDTQYF. For the CDR3, the DNA is TGCAGTGCTAAGCTTTTACAGGGGTTAACTGATACGCAGTATTTT.

This clonotype came up many times. V usage is TRBV28 and J usage is TRBJ2-1; possible D gene TRBD2, 5 bases. Germline lookup yields CDR1 MDHEN and CDR2 SYDVKM. With 5 bases removed from V and 0 bases from J, the gap between germline ends came to 14 bases. There are 16 residues in the CDR3. CDR3 DNA: TGTGCCAGCAGTAAGTTAGCGCTCAGCTCCTACAATGAGCAGTTCTTC. It translates to CASSKLALSSYNEQFF.

This clonotype was detected only a few times. The chain uses TRBV7-3 and TRBJ2-2; D is uncertain. There are 16 residues in the CDR3. Per germline, CDR1 SGHTA and CDR2 FQGTGA. Trimming left V 2 bases short and J 2 bases short, with 12 bases between. CDR3 amino acids: CASSLRSHRNTGELFF. The DNA of the CDR3 is TGTGCCAGCAGCTTACGGTCACACCGAAACACCGGGGAGCTGTTTTTT.

The gene calls are TRBV6-5 and TRBJ1-1, with unresolved D. Per the germline V gene, CDR1 is MNHEY and CDR2 is SVGAGI. The V end lost 5 bases, the J end lost 3 bases, and 10 bases lay between the germline ends. The CDR3 totals 13 residues. This CDR3 reads CASSKTRDTEAFF. For the CDR3, the DNA is TGTGCCAGCAGTAAAACTAGGGACACTGAAGCTTTCTTT.

This clonotype was counted many times. The chain links TRBV4-3 to TRBJ2-7, with a weak D call TRBD2 (7 bases). Per germline, CDR1 LGHNA and CDR2 YSLEER. Trimming removed 0 bases from V and 4 bases from J, with 13 bases in between. The CDR3 totals 15 residues. This CDR3 is CASSQDMGGAYEQYF. Here the CDR3 DNA reads TGCGCCAGCAGCCAAGATATGGGGGGGGCGTACGAGCAGTACTTC.

The chain is built from TRBV27 and TRBJ1-1; D remains ambiguous. The CDR3 has 18 residues. Deletions cut 5 bases from V and 0 bases from J, with 22 bases between. From germline, CDR1 is MNHEY and CDR2 SMNVEV (reference sequence). The CDR3 reads CASSPFWPATTMNTEAFF. The CDR3, as DNA: TGTGCCAGCAGTCCGTTTTGGCCCGCTACAACTATGAACACTGAAGCTTTCTTT.

This clonotype was counted between two and nine times. This chain uses TRBV7-9 with TRBJ2-1; TRBD2 might be the D (5 bases). CDR3 length: 15 amino acids. Trimming cost V 6 bases and J 13 bases, with 25 bases left between them. The germline gives CDR1 SEHNR, CDR2 FQNEAQ (reference sequence). The DNA for the CDR3 is TGTGCCAGCAGTCTGGAACTGGGCCTCCAAGCGGTTCAGTTCTTC. This sequence encodes CASSLELGLQAVQFF.

The table lists this clonotype with a few counts. V and J are TRBV4-3 and TRBJ2-2, with TRBD1 matching over 11 bases. Trimming cost V 2 bases and J 6 bases; bases outside gene matches: 5. Germline CDR1 reads LGHNA; CDR2 reads YSLEER. This CDR3 comprises 16 residues. CDR3 nucleotides: TGCGCCAGCAGCCAACTCCCGGGACAGGGGGCCGGGGAGCTGTTTTTT. This translates into CASSQLPGQGAGELFF.

This clonotype appeared a few times. The chain employs TRBV18 and TRBJ1-6, with D perhaps matching TRBD1 (6 bases). The CDR3 spans 15 residues. V was trimmed by 3 bases and J by 7 bases, leaving 13 bases between them. Germline V CDR1 and CDR2: KGHSH, LQKENI. CDR3 sequence reads: CASSPTQQGNSPLHF. The CDR3 coding sequence is TGTGCCAGCTCACCGACGCAACAGGGAAATTCACCCCTCCACTTT.

This sequence joins TRBV10-3 and TRBJ1-4; unclear D gene. The CDR3 sequence is 14 residues long. Germline assignment: CDR1 ENHRY and CDR2 SYGVKD. Trimming removed 3 bases from V and 2 bases from J, with 7 bases in between. CDR3 coding DNA: TGTGCCATCAGTGATACGGGGACTAATGAAAAACTGTTTTTT. It specifies CAISDTGTNEKLFF.